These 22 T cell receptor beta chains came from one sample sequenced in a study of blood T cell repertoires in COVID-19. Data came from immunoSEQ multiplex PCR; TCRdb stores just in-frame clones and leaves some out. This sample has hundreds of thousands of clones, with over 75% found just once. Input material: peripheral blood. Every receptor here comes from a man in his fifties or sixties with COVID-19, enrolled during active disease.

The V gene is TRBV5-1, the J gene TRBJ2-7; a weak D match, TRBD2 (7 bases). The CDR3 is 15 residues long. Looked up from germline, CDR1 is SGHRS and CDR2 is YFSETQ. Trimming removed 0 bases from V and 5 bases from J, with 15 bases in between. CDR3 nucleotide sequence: TGCGCCAGCAGCTTGGCGGGGGGCAGGGTGAACGAGCAGTACTTC. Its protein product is CASSLAGGRVNEQYF.

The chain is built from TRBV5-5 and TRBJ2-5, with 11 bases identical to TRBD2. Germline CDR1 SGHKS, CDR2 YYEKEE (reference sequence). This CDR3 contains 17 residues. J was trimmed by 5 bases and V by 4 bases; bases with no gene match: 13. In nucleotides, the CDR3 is TGTGCCAGCAGCCTGCGGGAACTAGCGGGAGTCCGGGAGACCCAGTACTTC. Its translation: CASSLRELAGVRETQYF.

The CDR3 DNA reads TGTGCCAGCAGACCAGAGAACACTGAAGCTTTCTTT. Translated: CASRPENTEAFF. The V call is TRBV5-8, the J call TRBJ1-1; no reliable D call. CDR1 and CDR2 (germline): SGHTS, YDEGEE. The ends were cut back, 5 bases at V and 1 base at J, with 6 bases in the middle. The CDR3 covers 12 residues.

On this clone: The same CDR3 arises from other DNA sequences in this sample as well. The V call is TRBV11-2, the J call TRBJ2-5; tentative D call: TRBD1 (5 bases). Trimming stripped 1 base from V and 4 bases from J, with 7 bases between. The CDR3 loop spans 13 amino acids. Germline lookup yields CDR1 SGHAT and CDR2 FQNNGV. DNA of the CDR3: TGTGCCAGCAGCTTAGCAGGGTTAGAGACCCAGTACTTC. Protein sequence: CASSLAGLETQYF.

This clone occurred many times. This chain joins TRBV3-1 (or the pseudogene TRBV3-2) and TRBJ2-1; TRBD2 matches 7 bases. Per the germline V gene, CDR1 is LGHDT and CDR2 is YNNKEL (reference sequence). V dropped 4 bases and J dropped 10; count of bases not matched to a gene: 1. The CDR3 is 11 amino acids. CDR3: CASSRTREQFF. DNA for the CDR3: TGTGCCAGCAGCCGGACTAGGGAGCAGTTCTTC.

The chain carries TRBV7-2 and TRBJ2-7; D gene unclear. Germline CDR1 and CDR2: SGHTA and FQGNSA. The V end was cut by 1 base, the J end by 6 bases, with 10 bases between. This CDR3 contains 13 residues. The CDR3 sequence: CASSLERPSEQYF. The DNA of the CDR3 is TGTGCCAGCAGCTTAGAGCGACCGAGCGAGCAGTACTTC.

In DNA form, the CDR3 reads TGTGCCAGCTCACCAAGACTAGCGGGCTACGAGCAGTACTTC. It codes for CASSPRLAGYEQYF. The chain employs TRBV18 and TRBJ2-7, with TRBD2 identical over 10 bases. This CDR3 has 14 residues. The V segment lost 2 bases and the J segment 3 bases; nucleotides outside the gene matches: 1. Per germline, CDR1 KGHSH and CDR2 LQKENI.

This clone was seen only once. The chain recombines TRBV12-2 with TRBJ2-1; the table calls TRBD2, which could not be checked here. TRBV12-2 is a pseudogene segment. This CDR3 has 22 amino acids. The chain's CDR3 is CASRYPRLPMTSGGRTHNEQFF. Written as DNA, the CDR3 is TGTGCAAGTCGCTACCCGAGACTCCCGATGACTAGCGGGGGAAGGACGCACAATGAGCAGTTCTTC.

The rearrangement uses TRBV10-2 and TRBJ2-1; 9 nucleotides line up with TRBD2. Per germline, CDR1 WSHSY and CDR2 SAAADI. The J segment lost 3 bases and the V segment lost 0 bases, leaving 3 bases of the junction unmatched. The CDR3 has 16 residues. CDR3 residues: CASSESTSGRYNEQFF. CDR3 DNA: TGCGCCAGCAGTGAGTCGACTAGCGGACGCTACAATGAGCAGTTCTTC.

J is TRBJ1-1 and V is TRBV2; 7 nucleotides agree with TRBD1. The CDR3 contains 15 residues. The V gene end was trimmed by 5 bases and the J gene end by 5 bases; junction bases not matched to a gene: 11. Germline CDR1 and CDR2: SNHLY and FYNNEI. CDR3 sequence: CASSTQGTIGTEAFF. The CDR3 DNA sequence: TGTGCCAGCAGTACACAGGGGACAATAGGGACTGAAGCTTTCTTT.

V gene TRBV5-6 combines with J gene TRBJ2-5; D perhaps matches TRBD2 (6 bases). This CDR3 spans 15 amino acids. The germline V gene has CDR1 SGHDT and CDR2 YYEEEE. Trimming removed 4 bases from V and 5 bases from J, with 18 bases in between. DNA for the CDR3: TGTGCCAGCAGCCGGCTAGCGTCCTCGGCCGAGACCCAGTACTTC. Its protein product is CASSRLASSAETQYF. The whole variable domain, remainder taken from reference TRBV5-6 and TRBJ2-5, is DAGVTQSPTHLIKTRGQQVTLRCSPKSGHDTVSWYQQALGQGPQFIFQYYEEEERQRGNFPDRFSGHQFPNYSSELNVNALLLGDSALYLCASSRLASSAETQYFGPGTRLLVL.

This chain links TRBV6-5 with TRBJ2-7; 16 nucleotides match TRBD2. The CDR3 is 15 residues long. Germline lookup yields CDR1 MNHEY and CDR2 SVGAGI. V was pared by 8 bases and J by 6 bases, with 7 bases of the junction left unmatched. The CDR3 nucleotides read TGTGCCAGCGATCCGGGACTAGCGGGAGGGTTCGAGCAGTACTTC. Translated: CASDPGLAGGFEQYF.

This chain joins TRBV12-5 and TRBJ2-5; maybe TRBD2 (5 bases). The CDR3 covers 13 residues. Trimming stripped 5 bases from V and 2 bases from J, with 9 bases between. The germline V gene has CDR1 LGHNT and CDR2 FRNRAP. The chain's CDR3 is CASGPGEQETQYF. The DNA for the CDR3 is TGTGCTAGTGGTCCCGGGGAACAAGAGACCCAGTACTTC.

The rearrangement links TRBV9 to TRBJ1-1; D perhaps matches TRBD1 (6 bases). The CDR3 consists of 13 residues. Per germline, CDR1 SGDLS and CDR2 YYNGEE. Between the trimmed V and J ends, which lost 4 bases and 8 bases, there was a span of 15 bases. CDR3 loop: CASSPGQTREAFF. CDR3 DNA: TGTGCCAGCAGCCCCGGACAGACCCGCGAAGCTTTCTTT.

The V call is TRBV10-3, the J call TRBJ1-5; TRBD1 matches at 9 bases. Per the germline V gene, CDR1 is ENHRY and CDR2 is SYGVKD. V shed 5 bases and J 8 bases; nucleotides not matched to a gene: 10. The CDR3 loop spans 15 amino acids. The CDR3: CAISSGQGIGKPQHF. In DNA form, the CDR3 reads TGTGCCATCAGTTCGGGACAGGGAATCGGTAAGCCCCAGCATTTT.

The CDR3: CASSSRLAGGSGELFF. DNA of the CDR3: TGTGCCAGCAGCTCCCGACTAGCGGGAGGGTCGGGGGAGCTGTTTTTT. V and J are TRBV11-3 and TRBJ2-2; TRBD2 matches at 14 bases. V lost 4 bases, J lost 8 bases, and 6 bases stayed unmatched. CDR3 length: 16 amino acids. Per the germline V gene, CDR1 is SGHNT and CDR2 is YENEEA.

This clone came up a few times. As DNA, the CDR3 is TGTGCCAGCAGCAAAACAGGGGAAGAGACCCAGTACTTC. Its translation: CASSKTGEETQYF. The genes are TRBV21-1 and TRBJ2-5; the table's TRBD1 call for D was not verified on the DNA. TRBV21-1 is noted as a pseudogene. This CDR3 contains 13 residues.

In nucleotides, the CDR3 is TGTGCCAGCAGTGAGCAGGGGACCTCTGGAAACACCATATATTTT. This gives the protein CASSEQGTSGNTIYF. V is TRBV6-1 and J is TRBJ1-3; perhaps TRBD1 as D (6 bases). Per the germline V gene, CDR1 is MNHNS and CDR2 is SASEGT. This CDR3 is 15 amino acids long. V was cut by 3 bases and J by 0 bases, with 9 bases left in between.

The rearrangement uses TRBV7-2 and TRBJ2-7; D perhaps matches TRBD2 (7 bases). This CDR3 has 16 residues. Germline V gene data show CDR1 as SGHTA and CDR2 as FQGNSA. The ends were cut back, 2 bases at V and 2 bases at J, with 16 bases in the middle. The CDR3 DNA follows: TGTGCCAGCAGCTTACTGAGCCGGGGGGCTACCTACGAGCAGTACTTC. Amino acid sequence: CASSLLSRGATYEQYF.

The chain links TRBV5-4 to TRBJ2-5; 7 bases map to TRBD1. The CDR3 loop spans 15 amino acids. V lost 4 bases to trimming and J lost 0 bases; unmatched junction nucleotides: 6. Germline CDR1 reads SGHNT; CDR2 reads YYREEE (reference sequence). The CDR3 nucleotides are TGTGCCAGCAGCCCGCGACAGGGCTACCAAGAGACCCAGTACTTC. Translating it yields CASSPRQGYQETQYF.

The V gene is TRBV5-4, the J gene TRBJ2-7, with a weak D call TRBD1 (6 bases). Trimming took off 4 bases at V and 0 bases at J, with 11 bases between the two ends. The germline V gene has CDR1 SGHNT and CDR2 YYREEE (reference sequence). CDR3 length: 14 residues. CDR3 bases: TGTGCCAGCAGCCGAACAGGGAGCTCCTACGAGCAGTACTTC. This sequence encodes CASSRTGSSYEQYF.

This chain's CDR3 is CASSPLGGASYGYTF. CDR3 DNA sequence: TGTGCCAGCAGTCCCCTGGGGGGAGCTTCCTATGGCTACACCTTC. This chain links TRBV6-5 with TRBJ1-2; weak D call: TRBD1 (5 bases). The CDR3 contains 15 residues. CDR1 MNHEY and CDR2 SVGAGI come from the germline V gene. The V and J ends lost 5 bases and 4 bases respectively, with 17 bases between them.